The 3 T cell receptor beta chains in this list originate from one sample, sequenced in a study of monozygotic twins with inflammatory bowel disease (dated by TCRdb to between 2018 and 2021). Preparation of the library involved 5' RACE. TCRdb names Illumina HiSeq 2500 as the instrument used. After reprocessing by TCRdb, each CDR3 protein sequence is one entry, and no DNA is given. The data table for this sample lists around 370,000 distinct CDR3 sequences. In total, the top ten clones hold just over 2.5% of the sample. Sequenced: blood. The receptors originated from a human donor with ulcerative colitis or Crohn's disease, or a healthy co-twin of an affected twin (not recorded which).

The rearrangement uses TRBV18 and TRBJ2-2; with no DNA, the TCRdb D assignment of TRBD1 cannot be verified. Germline V gene sequence: CDR1 KGHSH, CDR2 LQKENI. The CDR3 sequence is 15 residues long. The CDR3 sequence: CASSPNRADTGELFF. Filled out from reference TRBV18 and TRBJ2-2, the complete variable domain reads NAGVMQNPRHLVRRRGQEARLRCSPMKGHSHVYWYRQLPEEGLKFMVYLQKENIIDESGMPKERFSAEFPKEGPSILRIQQVVRGDSAAYFCASSPNRADTGELFFGEGSRLTVL.

This rearrangement joins TRBV5-1 to TRBJ2-7. The germline gives CDR1 SGHRS, CDR2 YFSETQ. The CDR3 contains 15 residues. CDR3 amino acids: CASSMESTYTYEQYF.

This chain links TRBV27 with TRBJ2-5. CDR3 length: 11 amino acids. Germline loops: CDR1 MNHEY, CDR2 SMNVEV (reference sequence). This chain's CDR3 is CVSSSQETQYF.